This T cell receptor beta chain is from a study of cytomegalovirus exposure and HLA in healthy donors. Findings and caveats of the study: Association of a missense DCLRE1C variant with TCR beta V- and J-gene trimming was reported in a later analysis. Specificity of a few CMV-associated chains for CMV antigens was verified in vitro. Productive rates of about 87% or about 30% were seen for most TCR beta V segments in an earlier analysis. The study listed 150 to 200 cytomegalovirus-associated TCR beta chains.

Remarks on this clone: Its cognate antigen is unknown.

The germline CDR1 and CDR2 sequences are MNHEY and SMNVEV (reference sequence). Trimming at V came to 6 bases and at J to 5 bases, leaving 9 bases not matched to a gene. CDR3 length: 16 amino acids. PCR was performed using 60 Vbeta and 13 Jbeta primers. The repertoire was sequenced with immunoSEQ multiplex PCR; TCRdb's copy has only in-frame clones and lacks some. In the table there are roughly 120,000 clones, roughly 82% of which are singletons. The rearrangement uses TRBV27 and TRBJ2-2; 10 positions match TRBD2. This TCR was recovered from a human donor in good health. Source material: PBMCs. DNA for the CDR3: TGTGCCAGCAGCCGCGACACTAGCGGGGAGACCGGGGAGCTGTTTTTT. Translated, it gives CASSRDTSGETGELFF.